These T cell receptor beta chains were read from a single sample in a study of blood T cell repertoires in COVID-19. This table comes from immunoSEQ multiplex PCR, and its TCRdb copy is limited to in-frame clones, with some not included. The sample comprises about 120,000 clones, 85% to 90% of which are singletons, and about a tenth rests with the top ten. Sequencing used peripheral blood. These receptors came from a man older than 75 with acute or convalescent COVID-19. Both conserved end residues are part of each CDR3. Fields, in order: V gene, D gene, J gene, clone size, CDR3 protein, CDR3 DNA. D genes are given only for firm matches. The listing skips clone size in some rows; elsewhere it reads once, few, many or a size class.

TRBV9	TRBD2	TRBJ2-1	.	CASSASSGSYNEQFF	TGTGCCAGCAGCGCGTCTAGCGGGAGCTACAATGAGCAGTTCTTC
TRBV7-9	.	TRBJ2-5	.	CASSLGRGETQYF	TGTGCCAGCAGCTTAGGGAGGGGAGAGACCCAGTACTTC
TRBV6-2/TRBV6-3	TRBD1	TRBJ2-7	.	CASSSPGQGLWQYF	TGTGCCAGCAGTTCTCCGGGACAGGGTCTGTGGCAGTACTTC
TRBV19	.	TRBJ1-2	once	CASSVTGNYGYTF	TGTGCCAGTAGTGTTACAGGGAACTATGGCTACACCTTC
TRBV30	.	TRBJ1-5	once	CAWSVGGLLSNQPQHF	TGTGCCTGGAGTGTAGGAGGGCTCCTAAGCAATCAGCCCCAGCATTTT
TRBV11-3	TRBD2	TRBJ2-1	.	CASSLGGTSGRRNEQFF	TGTGCCAGCAGCTTAGGGGGGACTAGCGGGAGGCGGAATGAGCAGTTCTTC
TRBV3-1/TRBV3-2	.	TRBJ2-5	.	CASMRGQETQYF	TGTGCCAGCATGCGGGGCCAAGAGACCCAGTACTTC
TRBV7-9	TRBD1	TRBJ1-2	.	CASSLAQGNGYTF	TGTGCCAGCAGCTTAGCACAGGGGAACGGCTACACCTTC
TRBV28	TRBD1	TRBJ1-2	.	CASSLRQGAGYTF	TGTGCCAGCAGTTTGAGGCAGGGGGCTGGCTACACCTTC
TRBV13	TRBD2	TRBJ2-7	.	CASRRAGGPYEQYF	TGTGCCAGCAGACGAGCGGGGGGGCCGTATGAGCAGTACTTC
TRBV2	.	TRBJ2-7	.	CASGRDFSYEQYF	TGTGCCAGCGGCCGGGACTTCTCCTACGAGCAGTACTTC
TRBV30	.	TRBJ1-3	.	CAWSWAGTPSGNTIYF	TGTGCCTGGAGTTGGGCCGGGACACCCTCTGGAAACACCATATATTTT
TRBV5-4	.	TRBJ1-1	.	CASSLPGGAWAEAFF	TGTGCCAGCAGCTTACCTGGGGGGGCGTGGGCTGAAGCTTTCTTT
TRBV5-4	TRBD1	TRBJ2-7	.	CASSLDRDSYEQYF	TGTGCCAGCAGCTTGGATCGGGACAGCTACGAGCAGTACTTC
TRBV5-6	.	TRBJ1-2	few	CASSPGQGLLVYGYTF	TGTGCCAGCAGCCCCGGACAAGGGCTTCTTGTTTATGGCTACACCTTC
TRBV6-4	.	TRBJ1-5	.	CASSEGANQPQHF	TGTGCCAGCAGCGAAGGAGCAAATCAGCCCCAGCATTTT
TRBV5-4	TRBD2	TRBJ2-7	.	CASRVGTSGSFYEQYF	TGTGCCAGCAGAGTGGGGACTAGCGGAAGTTTCTACGAGCAGTACTTC
TRBV4-1	TRBD1	TRBJ2-5	.	CASSHPGQQLETQYF	TGCGCCAGCAGCCACCCGGGACAGCAATTAGAGACCCAGTACTTC
TRBV7-6	TRBD2	TRBJ2-5	.	CASSLAGGGGRETQYF	TGTGCCAGCAGCTTAGCAGGTGGGGGGGGTAGAGAGACCCAGTACTTC
TRBV5-6	TRBD2	TRBJ2-1	.	CASSPYDLIAGNEQFF	TGTGCCAGCAGCCCGTACGACCTCATAGCGGGTAATGAGCAGTTCTTC
TRBV5-1	.	TRBJ2-3	.	CASSSRGTVTDTQYF	TGCGCCAGCAGCTCAAGGGGAACAGTCACAGATACGCAGTATTTT
TRBV12-5	TRBD1	TRBJ2-2	.	CASGLVRDSTGELFF	TGTGCTAGTGGTTTGGTACGGGACAGTACCGGGGAGCTGTTTTTT
TRBV7-8	.	TRBJ2-5	.	CASSKTGGGRKETQYF	TGTGCCAGCAGCAAGACAGGTGGGGGACGGAAAGAGACCCAGTACTTC
TRBV21-1	.	TRBJ1-1	.	CASSPWAGGFYDTEAFF	TGTGCCAGCAGCCCCTGGGCAGGGGGCTTCTATGACACTGAAGCTTTCTTT
TRBV4-2	.	TRBJ2-2	.	CASSQDKGRGPNTGELFF	TGTGCCAGCAGCCAAGATAAAGGGCGGGGGCCGAACACCGGGGAGCTGTTTTTT
TRBV11-2	TRBD1	TRBJ2-1	.	CASSLASGQYNEQFF	TGTGCCAGCAGCTTAGCCTCGGGACAGTACAATGAGCAGTTCTTC
TRBV18	TRBD1	TRBJ1-5	.	CASSLGTGLNQPQHF	TGTGCCAGCTCACTTGGGACAGGGCTGAATCAGCCCCAGCATTTT
TRBV11-2	.	TRBJ1-1	.	CASSLGAGNTEAFF	TGTGCCAGCAGCTTAGGGGCGGGGAACACTGAAGCTTTCTTT
TRBV7-8	TRBD2	TRBJ2-3	few	CASSTLAGTADTQYF	TGTGCCAGCAGCACACTAGCGGGAACGGCAGATACGCAGTATTTT
TRBV3-1/TRBV3-2	TRBD1	TRBJ2-1	.	CASSQAGQVLNEQFF	TGTGCCAGCAGCCAAGCTGGACAGGTCCTAAATGAGCAGTTCTTC
TRBV27	.	TRBJ2-7	.	CASRDISAYEQYF	TGTGCCAGCAGAGATATTTCAGCCTACGAGCAGTACTTC
TRBV19	TRBD1	TRBJ1-6	.	CASSMGTGLGSPLHF	TGTGCCAGTAGTATGGGGACAGGCCTTGGTTCACCCCTCCACTTT
TRBV11-3	.	TRBJ2-3	.	CASSLGTGASTDTQYF	TGTGCCAGCAGCTTAGGAACGGGAGCTAGCACAGATACGCAGTATTTT
TRBV6-4	TRBD1	TRBJ2-3	.	CASSDSGQGADTQYF	TGTGCCAGCAGTGACTCCGGACAGGGCGCAGATACGCAGTATTTT
TRBV28	TRBD1	TRBJ1-1	.	CASSLPGQEVRTEAFF	TGTGCCAGCAGTTTACCGGGACAGGAAGTTCGCACTGAAGCTTTCTTT
TRBV5-5	TRBD1	TRBJ2-1	once	CASSQGQGVTYEQFF	TGTGCCAGCAGCCAGGGACAGGGGGTTACGTATGAGCAGTTCTTC
TRBV27	.	TRBJ1-6	.	CASSLSRTVNSPLHF	TGTGCCAGCAGTTTATCGAGGACAGTTAATTCACCCCTCCACTTT
TRBV5-1	TRBD1	TRBJ2-5	.	CASSLPGQGGETQYF	TGCGCCAGCAGCCTGCCGGGACAGGGCGGAGAGACCCAGTACTTC
TRBV30	.	TRBJ1-2	once	CAWSVGGADGYTF	TGTGCCTGGAGTGTAGGAGGGGCTGATGGCTACACCTTC
TRBV6-6	.	TRBJ2-2	few	CASWGVGELFF	TGTGCCAGCTGGGGGGTCGGGGAGCTGTTTTTT
TRBV5-5	TRBD1	TRBJ1-5	.	CASSLAVRDRNQPQHF	TGTGCCAGCAGCTTGGCCGTAAGGGACAGAAATCAGCCCCAGCATTTT
TRBV19	TRBD1	TRBJ2-2	.	CASSPRYAQGPGTGELFF	TGTGCCAGTAGTCCCCGTTATGCACAGGGGCCAGGCACCGGGGAGCTGTTTTTT
TRBV2	.	TRBJ2-5	.	CASGTKTQYF	TGTGCCAGCGGTACAAAGACCCAGTACTTC
TRBV6-5	.	TRBJ1-5	.	CASSYVGSQPQHF	TGTGCCAGCAGTTACGTAGGGAGTCAGCCCCAGCATTTT
TRBV28	TRBD1	TRBJ1-2	once	CASSSTGAVPYGYTF	TGTGCCAGCAGTTCCACAGGGGCCGTACCCTATGGCTACACCTTC
TRBV7-9	TRBD1	TRBJ1-1	once	CASSLGQGDTEAFF	TGTGCCAGCAGCTTAGGACAGGGGGACACTGAAGCTTTCTTT
TRBV28	TRBD1	TRBJ1-1	.	CASSPGTGLSTEAFF	TGTGCCAGCAGCCCCGGGACAGGTTTGAGCACTGAAGCTTTCTTT
TRBV6-5	TRBD1	TRBJ1-1	.	CASSYGQGLNTEAFF	TGTGCCAGCAGTTATGGACAGGGCCTAAACACTGAAGCTTTCTTT
TRBV9	.	TRBJ2-7	once	CASSVTDQAGYEQYF	TGTGCCAGCAGCGTTACCGATCAAGCGGGTTACGAGCAGTACTTC
TRBV2	.	TRBJ1-1	.	CASRAGQLNTEAFF	TGTGCCAGCAGAGCTGGACAGCTTAACACTGAAGCTTTCTTT
TRBV11-2	.	TRBJ2-3	.	CASSFSSGGSTDTQYF	TGTGCCAGCAGCTTCTCATCGGGTGGAAGCACAGATACGCAGTATTTT
TRBV18	TRBD1	TRBJ1-3	.	CASSPKRTGLGVDTIYF	TGTGCCAGCTCACCGAAACGGACAGGGCTTGGCGTGGACACCATATATTTT
TRBV15	TRBD2	TRBJ2-1	.	CATSTGAGRQFF	TGTGCCACCAGCACCGGAGCGGGGCGGCAGTTCTTC
TRBV7-8	TRBD2	TRBJ2-7	.	CASSRIRTSGRANEQYF	TGTGCCAGCAGTAGAATCCGGACTAGCGGGAGGGCCAACGAGCAGTACTTC